Listed below are T cell receptor beta chains from one sample, sequenced in a study of blood T cell repertoires in COVID-19. Libraries were prepared by immunoSEQ multiplex PCR; TCRdb keeps only in-frame clonotypes and omits some of them. The sample includes around 76,000 clones, roughly 77% seen only once; the top ten take around 0.91%. The specimen was peripheral blood. The origin of the receptors is a woman aged 70-85 years with acute or convalescent COVID-19. Each CDR3 is given with its conserved first and last residue. A D gene is named only where the DNA matches it firmly. Only some rows state a clone size, as once, few, many or a class for expanded clones.

D,V,J,size,CDR3,DNA
TRBD2,TRBV18,TRBJ2-1,.,CASSAILAALRNEQFF,TGTGCCAGCTCGGCCATACTAGCGGCCCTGAGAAATGAGCAGTTCTTC
TRBD1,TRBV7-2,TRBJ2-1,.,CASSSGQGYNEQFF,TGTGCCAGCAGCTCCGGACAGGGCTACAATGAGCAGTTCTTC
TRBD1,TRBV5-5,TRBJ1-4,.,CASSPTGGSYEKLFF,TGTGCCAGCAGCCCTACAGGGGGCAGTTATGAAAAACTGTTTTTT
.,TRBV19,TRBJ2-5,.,CASSIDRRAGETQYF,TGTGCCAGTAGTATAGATAGGAGGGCCGGAGAGACCCAGTACTTC
.,TRBV5-6,TRBJ1-1,.,CASSLLARAGKSRTEAFF,TGTGCCAGCAGCTTGCTAGCCAGGGCGGGGAAGAGCCGCACTGAAGCTTTCTTT
TRBD1,TRBV6-5,TRBJ2-1,.,CASSYSGDRGHEQFF,TGTGCCAGCAGTTACTCGGGGGACAGAGGCCATGAGCAGTTCTTC
TRBD1,TRBV6-5,TRBJ1-3,.,CASSYSTGVGNTIYF,TGTGCCAGCAGTTACTCGACAGGGGTCGGAAACACCATATATTTT
TRBD1,TRBV11-2,TRBJ2-7,.,CASSRDRSSYEQYF,TGTGCCAGCAGCCGGGACAGGAGCTCCTACGAGCAGTACTTC
.,TRBV6-5,TRBJ1-1,.,CASRRRDKMNTEAFF,TGTGCCAGCAGACGACGGGACAAAATGAACACTGAAGCTTTCTTT
TRBD2,TRBV5-1,TRBJ2-1,.,CASSLGASGIYNEQFF,TGCGCCAGCAGCTTGGGGGCTAGCGGGATTTACAATGAGCAGTTCTTC
TRBD1,TRBV5-4,TRBJ1-4,.,CASSLPGQTNEKLFF,TGTGCCAGCAGCTTACCGGGACAGACCAATGAAAAACTGTTTTTT
.,TRBV27,TRBJ1-1,.,CASIGATAEAFF,TGTGCCAGCATAGGGGCTACAGCTGAAGCTTTCTTT
TRBD1,TRBV24-1,TRBJ2-2,.,CATPLELGQANTGELFF,TGTGCCACCCCTCTCGAACTTGGACAGGCGAACACCGGGGAGCTGTTTTTT
.,TRBV6-5,TRBJ2-2,.,CASTQEATGELFF,TGTGCCAGCACTCAGGAGGCCACCGGGGAGCTGTTTTTT
TRBD2,TRBV6-5,TRBJ2-3,once,CASSYRPSGARDTQYF,TGTGCCAGCAGTTACAGGCCTAGCGGGGCTAGAGATACGCAGTATTTT
TRBD2,TRBV2,TRBJ2-2,.,CASSLQGLAVGELFF,TGTGCCAGCAGCCTACAGGGACTAGCTGTCGGGGAGCTGTTTTTT
TRBD1,TRBV7-2,TRBJ2-7,once,CASSSGTGTYEQYF,TGTGCCAGCAGCTCCGGGACAGGGACCTACGAGCAGTACTTC
.,TRBV12-3/TRBV12-4,TRBJ2-5,.,CASRLSTQETQYF,TGTGCCAGCAGACTCTCGACTCAAGAGACCCAGTACTTC
.,TRBV19,TRBJ1-6,.,CASSRRGMDNSPLHF,TGTGCCAGTAGTCGGCGGGGAATGGATAATTCACCCCTCCACTTT
.,TRBV19,TRBJ1-1,.,CATGVGVSGNTEAFF,TGTGCCACCGGTGTTGGCGTCTCGGGGAACACTGAAGCTTTCTTT
.,TRBV29-1,TRBJ2-1,.,CSVGGTGKNEQFF,TGCAGCGTTGGGGGAACAGGGAAAAATGAGCAGTTCTTC
.,TRBV7-2,TRBJ2-3,.,CASSFLDTQYF,TGTGCCAGCAGCTTCCTAGATACGCAGTATTTT
.,TRBV7-9,TRBJ2-7,.,CASSLPLGRSDEQYF,TGTGCCAGCAGCCTCCCCCTAGGTCGGTCGGACGAGCAGTACTTC
.,TRBV2,TRBJ1-5,.,CASSDTVRNQPQHF,TGTGCCAGCAGTGATACAGTACGCAATCAGCCCCAGCATTTT
.,TRBV9,TRBJ2-3,.,CASTALTSTDTQYF,TGTGCCAGCACCGCACTGACTAGTACCGATACGCAGTATTTT
TRBD1,TRBV9,TRBJ1-2,many,CASSTGTDDGYTF,TGTGCCAGCAGCACCGGGACAGACGATGGCTACACCTTC
TRBD2,TRBV30,TRBJ2-5,few,CAWSVSWTSVQETQYF,TGTGCCTGGAGTGTTTCGTGGACTAGCGTTCAAGAGACCCAGTACTTC
.,TRBV7-9,TRBJ1-4,few,CASSPLGEKLFF,TGTGCCAGCAGCCCTCTAGGTGAAAAACTGTTTTTT
.,TRBV7-2,TRBJ2-1,.,CASSLNGEDEQFF,TGTGCCAGCAGCTTAAACGGTGAGGATGAGCAGTTCTTC
.,TRBV5-1,TRBJ2-7,.,CASSLETGSFYEQYF,TGCGCCAGCAGCTTGGAAACAGGGTCTTTCTACGAGCAGTACTTC
TRBD1,TRBV29-1,TRBJ1-2,few,CSVPQGFKGYTF,TGCAGCGTGCCACAGGGGTTTAAAGGCTACACCTTC
.,TRBV3-1/TRBV3-2,TRBJ2-3,.,CASSRDGSRTDTQYF,TGTGCCAGCAGCCGTGACGGGAGTAGGACAGATACGCAGTATTTT
.,TRBV7-9,TRBJ2-7,once,CASSYTDSSQYF,TGTGCCAGCAGCTATACGGACAGCTCGCAGTACTTC
TRBD1,TRBV18,TRBJ1-1,.,CASSPTGQREAFF,TGTGCCAGCTCACCGACGGGACAGCGTGAAGCTTTCTTT
TRBD2,TRBV10-2,TRBJ2-1,.,CAASATSSGGPNEQFF,TGCGCCGCCAGCGCAACCTCCAGCGGGGGACCCAATGAGCAGTTCTTC
.,TRBV30,TRBJ1-1,.,CAWSVLVNTEAFF,TGTGCCTGGAGTGTACTTGTGAACACTGAAGCTTTCTTT
TRBD1,TRBV5-4,TRBJ1-1,.,CASSVTDRGGTEAFF,TGTGCCAGCAGCGTAACAGACAGGGGAGGAACTGAAGCTTTCTTT
.,TRBV6-5,TRBJ1-5,few,CASRDYYQPQHF,TGTGCCAGCAGGGACTACTATCAGCCCCAGCATTTT
.,TRBV18,TRBJ2-3,.,CASSPVADTQYF,TGTGCCAGCTCACCTGTAGCCGATACGCAGTATTTT
.,TRBV18,TRBJ1-2,.,CASSPPVNPGNYGYTF,TGTGCCAGCTCACCACCGGTCAATCCGGGAAACTATGGCTACACCTTC
.,TRBV7-8,TRBJ2-5,.,CASRLLALWETQYF,TGTGCCAGCAGGCTACTAGCTCTTTGGGAGACCCAGTACTTC
.,TRBV2,TRBJ2-7,.,CASSVEVRSSYEQYF,TGTGCCAGCAGTGTGGAGGTGCGGTCCTCCTACGAGCAGTACTTC
.,TRBV7-9,TRBJ2-7,.,CASSPTAGSYEQYF,TGTGCCAGCAGCCCCACCGCGGGCTCCTACGAGCAGTACTTC
.,TRBV20-1,TRBJ2-7,.,CSADRNYEQYF,TGCAGTGCTGACAGGAACTACGAGCAGTACTTC
TRBD1,TRBV27,TRBJ1-3,.,CASRPGQGASGNTIYF,TGTGCCAGCAGGCCGGGACAGGGGGCTTCAGGAAACACCATATATTTT
.,TRBV18,TRBJ1-1,.,CASSPGGGEAFF,TGTGCCAGCTCACCCGGAGGGGGGGAGGCTTTCTTT
TRBD2,TRBV19,TRBJ2-1,few,CASSITREVGNEQFF,TGTGCCAGTAGTATCACACGGGAGGTGGGCAATGAGCAGTTCTTC
.,TRBV18,TRBJ2-2,.,CASSPSVTNTGELFF,TGTGCCAGCTCACCAAGCGTAACGAACACCGGGGAGCTGTTTTTT
TRBD1,TRBV3-1/TRBV3-2,TRBJ2-2,.,CASSQVGQGARTGELFF,TGTGCCAGCAGCCAAGTGGGACAGGGGGCGCGTACCGGGGAGCTGTTTTTT
TRBD2,TRBV7-2,TRBJ2-7,.,CASSLTSGPYEQYF,TGTGCCAGCAGCCTGACTAGCGGGCCCTACGAGCAGTACTTC
TRBD1,TRBV10-3,TRBJ1-1,.,CAISARTGTGTEAFF,TGTGCCATCAGTGCCCGGACAGGGACGGGCACTGAAGCTTTCTTT
TRBD1,TRBV10-3,TRBJ1-1,.,CAISASSGTGGTTEAFF,TGTGCCATCAGTGCTTCCTCCGGGACAGGGGGGACCACTGAAGCTTTCTTT
TRBD1,TRBV19,TRBJ1-4,.,CASSDRGRNEKLFF,TGTGCCAGTTCCGACAGGGGACGTAATGAAAAACTGTTTTTT
.,TRBV3-1/TRBV3-2,TRBJ1-3,.,CASSHRSVIGNTIYF,TGTGCCAGCAGCCATCGGAGTGTCATCGGAAACACCATATATTTT
TRBD1,TRBV6-5,TRBJ2-7,.,CASRTRTGSSYEQYF,TGTGCCAGCAGAACACGGACAGGGTCCTCCTACGAGCAGTACTTC
.,TRBV27,TRBJ1-4,.,CASSLNLGKRANEKLFF,TGTGCCAGCAGTTTAAATTTGGGGAAGCGGGCTAATGAAAAACTGTTTTTT